These 3 T cell receptor beta chains share one sample of origin, sequenced in a study of blood T cell repertoires in COVID-19 (dated by TCRdb to the early 2020s). Library prep was done by the immunoSEQ multiplex PCR assay. Here the immuneACCESS table is served through TCRdb, limited to in-frame sequences with V and J called. Missing clones are a known gap in these copies; in checked studies unresolved V genes cover under half, and the rest lacks a known reason. In all, the sample holds 200,000 to 250,000 clones, and approximately 86% of those were seen once. The top ten clonotypes cover around 2.8% of the sample. The specimen was peripheral blood. The receptors were gathered from a woman between 25 and 40 years old who had recovered from COVID-19.

The genes are TRBV19 and TRBJ1-5; the D gene is possibly TRBD1 (5 bases). Looked up from germline, CDR1 is LNHDA and CDR2 is SQIVND (reference sequence). This CDR3 is 14 amino acids long. Trimming pared 5 bases from V and 11 bases from J, leaving 19 bases between. CDR3 nucleotide sequence: TGTGCCAGTAGTCTCCTGGGGGGGGTCCCCGCCCAGCATTTT. Translation gives CASSLLGGVPAQHF.

This clone occurred a few times. This chain's CDR3 is CASSSPLGRASGGETQYF. CDR3 DNA sequence: TGTGCCAGCAGCTCCCCGCTCGGCAGGGCTAGCGGGGGGGAGACCCAGTACTTC. The genes are TRBV7-8 and TRBJ2-5; 11 bases are shared with TRBD2. This CDR3 has 18 amino acids. In germline, CDR1 is SGHVS, CDR2 FQNEAQ. The V and J ends lost 4 bases and 5 bases, in that order; junction bases with no gene match: 15. The full variable domain, with the rest looked up from reference TRBV7-8 and TRBJ2-5, is GAGVSQSPRYKVAKRGQDVALRCDPISGHVSLFWYQQALGQGPEFLTYFQNEAQLDKSGLPSDRFFAERPEGSVSTLKIQRTQQEDSAVYLCASSSPLGRASGGETQYFGPGTRLLVL.

The J gene is TRBJ2-1, the V gene TRBV2, with 9 nucleotides matching TRBD2. V was pared by 6 bases and J by 9 bases, with 9 bases of the junction left unmatched. Germline V gene data show CDR1 as SNHLY and CDR2 as FYNNEI. CDR3 length: 14 amino acids. Written as DNA, the CDR3 is TGTGCCAGCAGCCTGTCCGCGCGGGGGGGTGAGCAGTTCTTC. Residues: CASSLSARGGEQFF.